The clone carrying this T cell receptor beta chain was detected only a few times. Its antigen is undetermined. TCRdb re-called the RACE reads through MiXCR, storing one row per CDR3 protein. Among roughly 110,000 distinct CDR3 sequences, more than 10% were seen once, and the ten largest hold around 1.7%. The data stem from a study of human T cells and chemical hapten exposure. Overall study results and limits: With regard to DPC sensitization, TCRs above 1 in 1000 frequency did not change.

The time point was: pre-sensitization, week 0. Sample treatment: therapeutic diphenylcyclopropenone sensitization with weekly scalp DPC. At every patch-test visit, blood was drawn before the patch test was applied. Source: whole blood, taken in connection with sensitization to the hapten diphenylcyclopropenone (DPC). The receptor's source is a woman between 50 and 59 years old with alopecia areata. Some clones in this sample may be carry-over from other donors' samples.

The CDR3 loop is CASSFLKGRNTGELFF. DNA for the CDR3: TGCGCCAGCAGCTTCTTAAAGGGACGGAACACCGGGGAGCTGTTTTTT. The chain combines TRBV5-1 with TRBJ2-2; D is tentatively TRBD1 or TRBD2 (5 bases each). CDR1 is SGHRS and CDR2 is YFSETQ in the germline V gene. V was pared by 2 bases and J by 1 base, with 12 bases between. The CDR3 contains 16 residues.